The following is a T cell receptor (beta chain) sequence with its context. In the original analysis: Scientists estimated how many nucleated cells there were by amplifying reference gene primers. Clones were sequenced by immunoSEQ multiplex PCR, and TCRdb holds only the in-frame ones, with some missing. Clone size and the V and J calls come from that table; the DNA yielded D and trimming. The data contain roughly 230,000 clones, approximately 86% of them seen just once; the ten biggest clones take up about 0.65%. The sample belongs to a study of blood T cell repertoires in COVID-19. The overall study: Acute and convalescent COVID-19 samples came from the United States, Italy and Spain. Nucleic acid was either cDNA or gDNA, and it came from T cells, B-cell-depleted T cells, or PBMCs.

Trimming shortened V by 3 bases and J by 2 bases, and 11 bases separated the two germline ends. Germline CDR1 and CDR2: SGDLS and YYNGEE. The CDR3 loop spans 14 amino acids. The chain carries TRBV9 and TRBJ1-1; the D is unclear. The sequence came from a human donor in a cohort sampled during active COVID-19. Specimen: peripheral blood. This CDR3 reads CASSAQPSNTEAFF. The CDR3 DNA sequence: TGTGCCAGCAGCGCACAGCCTTCAAACACTGAAGCTTTCTTT.